This T cell receptor beta chain comes out of a study of cytotoxic CD8 clonotypes in ibrutinib-treated CLL. Overall study: The cohort had about 11 relapsed/refractory and some 16 treatment-naive patients, around 18 IGHV unmutated. Sample averages reached about 260,000 productive templates and 94,082 productive rearrangements.

Depth targeted 1 in 200,000 to 1 in 1 million T cells, averaging approximately 9.3x coverage per clonotype. TCRdb's copy holds only in-frame clones and misses some; the assay was immunoSEQ multiplex PCR. The table has 150,000 to 200,000 clones, about 88% seen once. The TCR beta libraries used approximately 2 micrograms of genomic DNA that came from cryopreserved PBMCs. The CDR3 is made up of 12 amino acids. Sequenced material: PBMCs, taken at disease progression, from a patient treated with ibrutinib. The gene calls are TRBV21-1 and TRBJ2-1; the table's D call TRBD2 went unverified against the DNA. TRBV21-1 is designated a pseudogene. The clonotype originates from a human donor with chronic lymphocytic leukemia. CDR3 bases: TGTGCCAGCATGATACTAAACAATGAGCAGTTCTTC. It specifies CASMILNNEQFF.